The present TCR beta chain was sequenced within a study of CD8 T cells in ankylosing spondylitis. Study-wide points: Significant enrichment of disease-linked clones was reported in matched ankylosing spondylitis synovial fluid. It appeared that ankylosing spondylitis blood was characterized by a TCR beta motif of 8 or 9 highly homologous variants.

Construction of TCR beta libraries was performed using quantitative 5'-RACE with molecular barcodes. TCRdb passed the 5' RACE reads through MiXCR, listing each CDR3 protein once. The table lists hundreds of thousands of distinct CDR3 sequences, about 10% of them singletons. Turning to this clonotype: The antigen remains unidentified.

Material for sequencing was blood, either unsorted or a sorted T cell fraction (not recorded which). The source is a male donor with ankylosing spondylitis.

In DNA form, the CDR3 reads TGTGCCAGCATATTCGAGGGGGCTGGGGCCAACGTCCTGACTTTC. Protein: CASIFEGAGANVLTF. V usage is TRBV6-5 and J usage is TRBJ2-6, with D perhaps TRBD1 (6 bases). The CDR3 extends over 15 amino acids. The germline gives CDR1 MNHEY, CDR2 SVGAGI. V gave up 7 bases and J gave up 2 bases, with 12 bases separating them.